These 11 T cell receptor beta chains originate from one sample sequenced in a study of OX40 agonist ivuxolimab in advanced cancers. The table came from immunoSEQ multiplex PCR; TCRdb's copy has only in-frame clones and leaves some out. The profile shows tens of thousands of clones, about 86% of them singletons. This specimen was CD4+ or CD8+ T cells sorted from blood, taken in a trial of the OX40 agonist ivuxolimab. The origin of the receptors is an adult with an advanced solid tumor such as melanoma, head and neck, liver or kidney cancer.

The chain uses TRBV27 and TRBJ2-1; maybe TRBD2 (7 bases). Germline CDR1 MNHEY, CDR2 SMNVEV (reference sequence). Between the trimmed V and J ends, which lost 6 bases and 10 bases, there was a span of 16 bases. The length of the CDR3 is 13 residues. CDR3 residues: CASRIGGGGEQFF. The CDR3 nucleotides are TGTGCCAGCAGAATAGGGGGGGGCGGAGAGCAGTTCTTC.

The gene calls are TRBV28 and TRBJ1-1; tentatively, D is TRBD1 (6 bases). Trimming shortened V by 8 bases and J by 0 bases, and 13 bases separated the two germline ends. The CDR3 extends over 14 amino acids. The V gene's germline CDR1 is MDHEN and CDR2 SYDVKM. The CDR3 here is CASGTGHLNTEAFF. The CDR3 nucleotides are TGTGCCAGCGGTACGGGACACTTGAACACTGAAGCTTTCTTT.

This clone was seen a single time. V usage is TRBV30 and J usage is TRBJ1-3, with D hard to call. Germline CDR1 is GTSNPN and CDR2 is SVGIG (reference sequence). Trimming pared 3 bases from V and 2 bases from J, leaving 8 bases between. This CDR3 has 13 amino acids. CDR3 in amino acids: CAWRVGTGNTIYF. The CDR3 nucleotides read TGTGCCTGGAGGGTCGGGACTGGAAACACCATATATTTT.

J is TRBJ2-7 and V is TRBV19, with 10 bases aligning to TRBD1. The J segment lost 2 bases and the V segment lost 3 bases, leaving 1 base of the junction unmatched. The CDR3 loop spans 14 amino acids. Germline V gives CDR1 LNHDA, CDR2 SQIVND (reference sequence). The CDR3 is CASSIGQGAYEQYF. The CDR3 DNA sequence: TGTGCCAGTAGTATTGGACAGGGGGCCTACGAGCAGTACTTC.

This sequence joins TRBV9 and TRBJ1-1, with a tentative D call TRBD1 (6 bases). Germline CDR1 SGDLS, CDR2 YYNGEE. Deletions cut 6 bases from V and 3 bases from J, with 15 bases between. CDR3 size: 14 residues. CDR3 residues: CASISYRDYTEAFF. CDR3 nucleotide sequence: TGTGCCAGCATCTCATACAGGGACTACACTGAAGCTTTCTTT.

The chain is built from TRBV5-1 and TRBJ1-1; D unresolved. Trimming left V 4 bases short and J 0 bases short, with 10 bases between. Germline assignment: CDR1 SGHRS and CDR2 YFSETQ. The CDR3 spans 14 residues. The CDR3 coding sequence is TGCGCCAGCAGCAAGGGCGAGATGAACACTGAAGCTTTCTTT. Protein sequence: CASSKGEMNTEAFF.

The chain is built from TRBV19 and TRBJ1-2, with D unclear. CDR1 and CDR2 from the germline V gene are LNHDA and SQIVND (reference sequence). This CDR3 has 13 residues. V lost 3 bases to trimming and J lost 7 bases, with 12 bases between them. CDR3 sequence reads: CASSIRGSSGYTF. The CDR3 DNA reads as TGTGCCAGTAGTATCCGGGGATCCAGTGGCTACACCTTC.

This clone occurred once. The rearrangement joins TRBV28 to TRBJ2-1; 9 bases line up with TRBD2. This CDR3 has 16 residues. After removal of 6 bases from V and 7 bases from J, the junction contained 13 bases not matched to a gene. Looked up from germline, CDR1 is MDHEN and CDR2 is SYDVKM. The chain's CDR3 is CASRDSRTSAQNEQFF. The DNA for the CDR3 is TGTGCCAGCAGGGATTCCAGGACTAGCGCCCAGAATGAGCAGTTCTTC.

CDR3 region: CASSPNTGTSGRYEQYF. In nucleotides, the CDR3 is TGTGCCAGCAGTCCGAACACCGGGACTAGCGGGAGGTACGAGCAGTACTTC. J is TRBJ2-7 and V is TRBV28; 15 bases map to TRBD2. CDR3 size: 17 residues. Germline CDR1 MDHEN, CDR2 SYDVKM. Trimming took 5 bases from V and 4 from J; bases not matched to a gene: 9.

The chain joins TRBV7-8 to TRBJ2-3, with D perhaps given as TRBD1 or TRBD2 (6 bases each). Trimming removed 6 bases at V and 3 bases at J, with 16 bases between. Germline V gene lookup returns CDR1 SGHVS and CDR2 FQNEAQ. The CDR3 is made up of 15 amino acids. The CDR3 here is CASSLDSRGTDTQYF. The CDR3 DNA sequence: TGTGCCAGCAGTTTGGACAGTCGGGGGACAGATACGCAGTATTTT.

The CDR3 reads CATSRDWGHGQYF. The CDR3 nucleotides read TGTGCCACCAGCAGAGATTGGGGACACGGGCAGTACTTC. V and J are TRBV15 and TRBJ2-7; a possible D gene is TRBD1 (6 bases). Germline-derived CDR1 and CDR2 are LNHNV and YYDKDF (reference sequence). The CDR3 length is 13 residues. The V end lost 0 bases, the J end lost 9 bases, and 12 bases lay between the germline ends.